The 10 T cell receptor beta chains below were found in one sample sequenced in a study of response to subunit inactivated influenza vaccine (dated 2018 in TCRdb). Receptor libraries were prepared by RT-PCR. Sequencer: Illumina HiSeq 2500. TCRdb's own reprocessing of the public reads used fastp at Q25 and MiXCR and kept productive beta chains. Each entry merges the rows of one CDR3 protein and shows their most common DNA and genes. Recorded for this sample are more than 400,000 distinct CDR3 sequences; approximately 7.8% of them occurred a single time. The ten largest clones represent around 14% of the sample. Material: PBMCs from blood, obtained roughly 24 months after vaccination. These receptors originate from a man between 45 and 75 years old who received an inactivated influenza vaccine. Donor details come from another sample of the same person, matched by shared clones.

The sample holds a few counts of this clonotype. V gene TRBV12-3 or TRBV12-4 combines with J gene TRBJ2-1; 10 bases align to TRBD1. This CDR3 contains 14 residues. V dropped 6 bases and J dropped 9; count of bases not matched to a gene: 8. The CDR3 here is CASSPTGGVFEQFF. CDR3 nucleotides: TGTGCCAGCAGCCCGACAGGGGGCGTTTTTGAGCAGTTCTTC.

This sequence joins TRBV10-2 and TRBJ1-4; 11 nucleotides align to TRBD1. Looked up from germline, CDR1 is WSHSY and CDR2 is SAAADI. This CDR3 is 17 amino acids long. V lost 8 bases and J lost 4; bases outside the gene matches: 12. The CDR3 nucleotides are TGCGCCAGCCGAAGGACAGGGGGCGCGGGTGTTAATGAAAAACTGTTTTTT. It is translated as CASRRTGGAGVNEKLFF.

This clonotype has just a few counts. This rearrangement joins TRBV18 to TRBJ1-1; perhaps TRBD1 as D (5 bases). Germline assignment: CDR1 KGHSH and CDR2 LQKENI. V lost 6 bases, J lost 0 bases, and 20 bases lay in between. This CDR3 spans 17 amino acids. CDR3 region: CASSRPMGRGVNTEAFF. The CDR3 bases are TGTGCCAGCTCCCGCCCCATGGGGCGCGGGGTGAACACTGAAGCTTTCTTT.

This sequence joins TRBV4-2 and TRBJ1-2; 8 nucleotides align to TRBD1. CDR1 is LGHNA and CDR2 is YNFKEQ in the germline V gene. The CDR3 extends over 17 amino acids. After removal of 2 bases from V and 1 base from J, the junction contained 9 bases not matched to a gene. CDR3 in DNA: TGTGCCAGCAGCCAAAAAAGGGGGACAGGCGATAACTATGGCTACACCTTC. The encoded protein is CASSQKRGTGDNYGYTF.

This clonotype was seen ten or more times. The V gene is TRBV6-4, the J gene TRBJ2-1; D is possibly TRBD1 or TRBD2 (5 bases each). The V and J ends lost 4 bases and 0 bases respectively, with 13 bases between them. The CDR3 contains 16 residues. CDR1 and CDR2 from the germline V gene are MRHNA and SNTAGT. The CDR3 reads CASSAEGRISYNEQFF. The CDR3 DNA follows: TGTGCCAGCAGTGCCGAGGGACGGATCTCCTACAATGAGCAGTTCTTC.

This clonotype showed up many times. CDR3 coding DNA: TGCAGCGTTGAAGATCGTCGGGGAGGGAATGAGCAGTACTTC. The encoded protein is CSVEDRRGGNEQYF. This rearrangement joins TRBV29-1 to TRBJ2-7; 7 bases are a match to TRBD2. After removal of 0 bases from V and 7 bases from J, the junction contained 9 bases not matched to a gene. Germline CDR1 is SQVTM and CDR2 is ANQGSEA. This CDR3 has 14 residues.

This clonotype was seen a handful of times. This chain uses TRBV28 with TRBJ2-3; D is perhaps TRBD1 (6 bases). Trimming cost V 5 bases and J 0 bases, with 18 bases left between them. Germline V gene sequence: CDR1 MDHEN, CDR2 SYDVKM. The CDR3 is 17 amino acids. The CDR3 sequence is CASSIGPGQTSTDTQYF. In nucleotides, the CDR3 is TGTGCCAGCAGTATCGGTCCGGGACAAACTAGCACAGATACGCAGTATTTT.

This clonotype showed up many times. The DNA for the CDR3 is TGCGCCAGCAGCTTGGGACAGGGGGCCAATTCACCCCTCCACTTT. Its protein is CASSLGQGANSPLHF. The V and J genes are TRBV5-1 and TRBJ1-6, with TRBD1 identical over 10 bases. This CDR3 region has 15 residues. Trimming took 0 bases from V and 7 from J; bases not matched to a gene: 1. Germline V CDR1 and CDR2: SGHRS, YFSETQ.

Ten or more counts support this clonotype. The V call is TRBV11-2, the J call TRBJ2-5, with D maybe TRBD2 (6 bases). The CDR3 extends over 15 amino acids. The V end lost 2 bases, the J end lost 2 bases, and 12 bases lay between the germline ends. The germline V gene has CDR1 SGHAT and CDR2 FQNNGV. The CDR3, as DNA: TGTGCCAGCAGCTTATCGCCGGGACTTCAAGAGACCCAGTACTTC. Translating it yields CASSLSPGLQETQYF.

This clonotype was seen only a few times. For the CDR3, the DNA is TGTGCCACCAGCAGAGATCAGGGAAACATTCAGTACTTC. This encodes CATSRDQGNIQYF. The rearrangement uses TRBV15 and TRBJ2-4; a possible D gene is TRBD1 (5 bases). With 0 bases removed from V and 6 bases from J, the gap between germline ends came to 6 bases. Germline V gives CDR1 LNHNV, CDR2 YYDKDF (reference sequence). The CDR3 spans 13 residues. Together with reference TRBV15 and TRBJ2-4, the CDR3 gives the full variable domain: DAMVIQNPRYQVTQFGKPVTLSCSQTLNHNVMYWYQQKSSQAPKLLFHYYDKDFNNEADTPDNFQSRRPNTSFCFLDIRSPGLGDTAMYLCATSRDQGNIQYFGAGTRLSVL.